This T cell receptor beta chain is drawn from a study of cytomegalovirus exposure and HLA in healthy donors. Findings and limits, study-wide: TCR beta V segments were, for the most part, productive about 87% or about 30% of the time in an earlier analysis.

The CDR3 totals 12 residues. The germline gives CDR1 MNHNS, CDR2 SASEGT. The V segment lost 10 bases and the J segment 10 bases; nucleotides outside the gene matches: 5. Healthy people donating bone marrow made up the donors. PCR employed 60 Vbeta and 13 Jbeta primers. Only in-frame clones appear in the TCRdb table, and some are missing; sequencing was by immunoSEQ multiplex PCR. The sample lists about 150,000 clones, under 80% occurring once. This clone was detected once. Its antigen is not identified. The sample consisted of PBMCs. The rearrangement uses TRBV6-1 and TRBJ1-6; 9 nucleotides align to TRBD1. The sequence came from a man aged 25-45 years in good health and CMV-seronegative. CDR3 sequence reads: CATEGQGSPLHF. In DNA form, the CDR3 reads TGTGCCACCGAAGGACAGGGGTCACCCCTCCACTTT.